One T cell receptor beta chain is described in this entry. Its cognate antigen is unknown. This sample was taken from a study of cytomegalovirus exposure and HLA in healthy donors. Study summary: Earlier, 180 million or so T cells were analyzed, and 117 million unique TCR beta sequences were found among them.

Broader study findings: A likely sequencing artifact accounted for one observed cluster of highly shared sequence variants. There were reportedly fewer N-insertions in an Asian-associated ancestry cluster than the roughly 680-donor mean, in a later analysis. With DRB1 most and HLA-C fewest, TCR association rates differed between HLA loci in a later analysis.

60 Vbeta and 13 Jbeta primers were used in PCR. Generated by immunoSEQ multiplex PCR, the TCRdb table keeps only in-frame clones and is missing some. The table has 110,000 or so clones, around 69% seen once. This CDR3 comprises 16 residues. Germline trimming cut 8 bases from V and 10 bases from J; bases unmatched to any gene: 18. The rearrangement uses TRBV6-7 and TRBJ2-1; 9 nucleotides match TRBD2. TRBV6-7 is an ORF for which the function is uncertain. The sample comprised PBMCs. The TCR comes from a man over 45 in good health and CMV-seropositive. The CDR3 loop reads CASPKHPGLAGNEQFF. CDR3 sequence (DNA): TGTGCCAGCCCGAAACACCCCGGGCTAGCGGGAAACGAGCAGTTCTTC.